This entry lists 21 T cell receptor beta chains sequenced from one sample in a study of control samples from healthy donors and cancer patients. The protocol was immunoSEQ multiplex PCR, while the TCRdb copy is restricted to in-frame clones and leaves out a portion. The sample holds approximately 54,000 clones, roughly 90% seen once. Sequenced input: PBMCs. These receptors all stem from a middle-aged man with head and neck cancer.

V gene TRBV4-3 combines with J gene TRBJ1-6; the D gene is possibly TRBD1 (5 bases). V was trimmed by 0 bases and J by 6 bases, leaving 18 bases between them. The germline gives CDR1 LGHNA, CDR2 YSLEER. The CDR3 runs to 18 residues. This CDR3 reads CASSQERPGSLSNSPLHF. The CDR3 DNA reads TGCGCCAGCAGCCAAGAACGGCCAGGGAGCCTCTCTAATTCACCCCTCCACTTT.

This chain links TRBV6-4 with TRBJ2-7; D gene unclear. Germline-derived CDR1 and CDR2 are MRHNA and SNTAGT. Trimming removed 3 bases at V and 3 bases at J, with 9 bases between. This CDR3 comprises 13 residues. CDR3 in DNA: TGTGCCAGCAGTGAACGGTATTACTACGAGCAGTACTTC. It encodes CASSERYYYEQYF.

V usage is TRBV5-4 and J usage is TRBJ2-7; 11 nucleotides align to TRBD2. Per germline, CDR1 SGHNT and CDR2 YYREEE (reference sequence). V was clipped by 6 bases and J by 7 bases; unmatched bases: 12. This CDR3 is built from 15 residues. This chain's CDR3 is CASNVGTSGTMEQYF. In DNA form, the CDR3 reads TGTGCCAGCAACGTTGGGACTAGCGGTACTATGGAGCAGTACTTC.

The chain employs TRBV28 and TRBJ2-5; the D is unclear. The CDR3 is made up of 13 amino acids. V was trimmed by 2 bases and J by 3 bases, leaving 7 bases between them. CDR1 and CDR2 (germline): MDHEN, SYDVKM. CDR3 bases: TGTGCCAGCAGTTTAACAGCTAAAGAGACCCAGTACTTC. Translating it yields CASSLTAKETQYF.

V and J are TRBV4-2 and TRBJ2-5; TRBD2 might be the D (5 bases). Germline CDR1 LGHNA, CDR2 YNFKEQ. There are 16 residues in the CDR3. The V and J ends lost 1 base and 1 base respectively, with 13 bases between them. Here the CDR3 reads CASSQVPSAGQETQYF. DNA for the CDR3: TGTGCCAGCAGCCAAGTGCCCTCGGCGGGCCAAGAGACCCAGTACTTC.

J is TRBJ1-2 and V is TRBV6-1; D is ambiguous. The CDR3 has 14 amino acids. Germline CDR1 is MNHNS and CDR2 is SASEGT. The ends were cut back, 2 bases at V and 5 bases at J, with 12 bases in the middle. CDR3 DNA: TGTGCCAGCAGTGAATGGGGAATCGGGTATGGCTACACCTTC. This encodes CASSEWGIGYGYTF.

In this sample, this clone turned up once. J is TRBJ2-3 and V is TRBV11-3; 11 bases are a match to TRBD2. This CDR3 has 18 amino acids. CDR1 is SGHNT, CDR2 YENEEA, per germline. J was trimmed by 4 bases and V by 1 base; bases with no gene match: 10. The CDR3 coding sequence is TGTGCCAGCAGCTTAGCATCCACTAGCGGGAGTTCGGCAGATACGCAGTATTTT. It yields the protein CASSLASTSGSSADTQYF.

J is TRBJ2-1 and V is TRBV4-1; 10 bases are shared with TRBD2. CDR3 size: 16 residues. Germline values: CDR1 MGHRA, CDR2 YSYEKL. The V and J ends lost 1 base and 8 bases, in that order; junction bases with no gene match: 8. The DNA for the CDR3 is TGCGCCAGCAGCCAAGTAAGGCTAGCGGGAGTCGATGAGCAGTTCTTC. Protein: CASSQVRLAGVDEQFF.

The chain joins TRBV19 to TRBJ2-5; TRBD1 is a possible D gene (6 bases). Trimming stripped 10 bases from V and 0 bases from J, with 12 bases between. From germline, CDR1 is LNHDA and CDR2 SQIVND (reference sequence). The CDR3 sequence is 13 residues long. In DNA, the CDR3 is TGTGCCACTCGACAGGCTAACCAAGAGACCCAGTACTTC. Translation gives CATRQANQETQYF. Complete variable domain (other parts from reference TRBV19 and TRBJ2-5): DGGITQSPKYLFRKEGQNVTLSCEQNLNHDAMYWYRQDPGQGLRLIYYSQIVNDFQKGDIAEGYSVSREKKESFPLTVTSAQKNPTAFYLCATRQANQETQYFGPGTRLLVL.

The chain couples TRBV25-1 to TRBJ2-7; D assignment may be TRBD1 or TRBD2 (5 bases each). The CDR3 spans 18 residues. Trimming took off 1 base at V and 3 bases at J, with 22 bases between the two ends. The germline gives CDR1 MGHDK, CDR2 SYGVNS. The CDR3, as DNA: TGTGCCAGCAGTGAATCCGGATCCCGGGACGGAAGATTCTACGAGCAGTACTTC. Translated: CASSESGSRDGRFYEQYF.

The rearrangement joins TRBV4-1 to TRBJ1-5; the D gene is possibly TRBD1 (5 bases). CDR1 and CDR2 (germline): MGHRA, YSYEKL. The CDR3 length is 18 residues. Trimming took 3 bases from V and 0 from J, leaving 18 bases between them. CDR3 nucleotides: TGCGCCAGCAGCCACGGGGCCTGGACAAGTTTTAGCAATCAGCCCCAGCATTTT. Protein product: CASSHGAWTSFSNQPQHF.

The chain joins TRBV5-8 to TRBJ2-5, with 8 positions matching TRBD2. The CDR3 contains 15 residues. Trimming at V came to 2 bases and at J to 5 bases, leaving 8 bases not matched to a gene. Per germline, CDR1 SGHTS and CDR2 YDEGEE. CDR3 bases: TGTGCCAGCAGCTTCCGGCGGCGGGAGGCGGAGACCCAGTACTTC. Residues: CASSFRRREAETQYF.

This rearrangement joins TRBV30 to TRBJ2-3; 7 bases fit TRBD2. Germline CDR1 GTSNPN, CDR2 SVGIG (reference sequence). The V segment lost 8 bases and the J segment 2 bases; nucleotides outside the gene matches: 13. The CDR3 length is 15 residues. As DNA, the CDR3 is TGTGCCCTCCAAGCGGGCGGGGGAATCACAGATACGCAGTATTTT. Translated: CALQAGGGITDTQYF.

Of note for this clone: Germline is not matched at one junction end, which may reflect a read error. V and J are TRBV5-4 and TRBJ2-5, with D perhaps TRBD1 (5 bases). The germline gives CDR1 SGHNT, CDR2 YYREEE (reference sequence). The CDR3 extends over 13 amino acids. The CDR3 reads CASSLDNKETQYF. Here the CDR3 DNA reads TGTGCCAGCAGTTTGGACAATAAAGAGACCCAGTACTTC.

CDR3 bases: TGTGCCAGCAGTTACCGAGACAGGGACAATGAGCAGTTCTTC. It codes for CASSYRDRDNEQFF. V usage is TRBV6-5 and J usage is TRBJ2-1; TRBD1 matches at 7 bases. The CDR3 runs 14 residues. V lost 2 bases, J lost 5 bases, and 3 bases stayed unmatched. The germline CDR1 and CDR2 sequences are MNHEY and SVGAGI.

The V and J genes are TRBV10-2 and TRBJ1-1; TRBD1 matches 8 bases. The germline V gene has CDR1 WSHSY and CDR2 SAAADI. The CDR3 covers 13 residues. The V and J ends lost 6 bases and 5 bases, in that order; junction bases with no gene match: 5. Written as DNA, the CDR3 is TGCGCCAGCAGAACAACAGGGGGGACTGAAGCTTTCTTT. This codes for CASRTTGGTEAFF.

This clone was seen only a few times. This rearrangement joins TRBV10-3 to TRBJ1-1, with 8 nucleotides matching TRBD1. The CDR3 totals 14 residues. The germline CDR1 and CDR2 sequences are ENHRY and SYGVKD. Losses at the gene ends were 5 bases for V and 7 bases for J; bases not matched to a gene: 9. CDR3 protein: CAISNRQGSGEAFF. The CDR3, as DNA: TGTGCCATCAGTAATCGACAGGGGTCGGGTGAAGCTTTCTTT.

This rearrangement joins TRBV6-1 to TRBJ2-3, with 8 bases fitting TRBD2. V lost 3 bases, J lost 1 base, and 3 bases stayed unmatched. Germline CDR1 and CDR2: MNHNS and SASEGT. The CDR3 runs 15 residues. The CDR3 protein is CASSDGAGGTDTQYF. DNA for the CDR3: TGTGCCAGCAGTGACGGAGCGGGAGGCACAGATACGCAGTATTTT.

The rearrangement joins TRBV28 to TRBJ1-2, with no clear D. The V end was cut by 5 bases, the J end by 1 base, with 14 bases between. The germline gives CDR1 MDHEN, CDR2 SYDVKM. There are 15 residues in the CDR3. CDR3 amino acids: CASSTSTPSNYGYTF. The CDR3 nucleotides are TGTGCCAGCAGTACCTCCACCCCGAGTAACTATGGCTACACCTTC.

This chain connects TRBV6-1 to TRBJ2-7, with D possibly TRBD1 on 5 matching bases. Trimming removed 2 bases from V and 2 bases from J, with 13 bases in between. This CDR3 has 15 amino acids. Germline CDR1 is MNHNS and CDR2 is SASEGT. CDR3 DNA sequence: TGTGCCAGCAGTGAACAAAGGGGAAGAGCCTACGAGCAGTACTTC. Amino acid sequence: CASSEQRGRAYEQYF.

CDR3 region: CASSVGADEQFF. CDR3 bases: TGCGCCAGCAGTGTGGGGGCCGATGAGCAGTTCTTC. The rearrangement links TRBV10-2 to TRBJ2-1; D perhaps matches TRBD1 (6 bases). V was pared by 4 bases and J by 8 bases, with 9 bases between. The CDR3 covers 12 residues. From germline, CDR1 is WSHSY and CDR2 SAAADI.